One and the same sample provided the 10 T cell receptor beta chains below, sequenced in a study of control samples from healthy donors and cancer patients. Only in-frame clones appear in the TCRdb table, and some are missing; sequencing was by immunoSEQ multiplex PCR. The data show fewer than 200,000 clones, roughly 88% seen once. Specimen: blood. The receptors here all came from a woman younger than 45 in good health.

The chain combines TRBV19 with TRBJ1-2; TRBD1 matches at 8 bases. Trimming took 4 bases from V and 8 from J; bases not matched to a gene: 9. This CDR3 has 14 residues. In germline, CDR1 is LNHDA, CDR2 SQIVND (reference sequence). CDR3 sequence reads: CASSTQTGEVGYTF. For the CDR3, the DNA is TGTGCCAGTAGTACCCAGACAGGGGAGGTCGGCTACACCTTC.

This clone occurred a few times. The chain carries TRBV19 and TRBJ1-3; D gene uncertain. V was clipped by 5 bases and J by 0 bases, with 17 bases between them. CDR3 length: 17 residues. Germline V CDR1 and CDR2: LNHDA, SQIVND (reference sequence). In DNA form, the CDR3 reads TGTGCCAGTAGTGGCAGCCCGGGCGGCCGCTCTGGAAACACCATATATTTT. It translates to CASSGSPGGRSGNTIYF.

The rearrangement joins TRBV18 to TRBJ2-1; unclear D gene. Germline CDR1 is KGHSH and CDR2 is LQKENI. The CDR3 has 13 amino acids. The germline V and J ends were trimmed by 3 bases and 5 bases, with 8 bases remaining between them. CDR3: CASSPDLNNEQFF. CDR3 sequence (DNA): TGTGCCAGCTCACCCGATCTAAACAATGAGCAGTTCTTC.

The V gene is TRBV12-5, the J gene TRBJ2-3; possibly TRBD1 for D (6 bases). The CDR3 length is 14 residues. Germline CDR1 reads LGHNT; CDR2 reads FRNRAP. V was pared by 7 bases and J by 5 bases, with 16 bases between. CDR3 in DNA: TGTGCTAGTGCCCAGGGGAAACAGGGAGATACGCAGTATTTT. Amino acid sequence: CASAQGKQGDTQYF.

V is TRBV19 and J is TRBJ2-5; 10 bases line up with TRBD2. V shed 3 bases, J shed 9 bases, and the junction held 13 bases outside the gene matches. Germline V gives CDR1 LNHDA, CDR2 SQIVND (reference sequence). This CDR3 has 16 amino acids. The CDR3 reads CASSIQGAGGKGAQYF. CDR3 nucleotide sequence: TGTGCCAGTAGTATCCAAGGAGCGGGGGGGAAGGGGGCCCAGTACTTC.

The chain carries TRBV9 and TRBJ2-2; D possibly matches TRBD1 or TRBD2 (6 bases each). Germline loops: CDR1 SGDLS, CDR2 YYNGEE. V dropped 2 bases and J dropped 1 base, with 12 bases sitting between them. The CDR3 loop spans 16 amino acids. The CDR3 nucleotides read TGTGCCAGCAGCGTCTTCGGGGGCCAGAACACCGGGGAGCTGTTTTTT. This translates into CASSVFGGQNTGELFF.

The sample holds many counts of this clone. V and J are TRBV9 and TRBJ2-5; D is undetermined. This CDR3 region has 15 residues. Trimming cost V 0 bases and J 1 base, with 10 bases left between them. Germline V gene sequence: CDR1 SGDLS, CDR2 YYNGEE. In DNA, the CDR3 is TGTGCCAGCAGCGTAGCTAGGGCGTCCCAAGAGACCCAGTACTTC. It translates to CASSVARASQETQYF.

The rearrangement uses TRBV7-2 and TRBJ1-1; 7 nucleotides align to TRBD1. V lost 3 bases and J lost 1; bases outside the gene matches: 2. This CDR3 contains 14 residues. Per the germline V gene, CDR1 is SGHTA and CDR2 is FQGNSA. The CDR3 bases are TGTGCCAGCAGCTTTGAGGGGGCGAACACTGAAGCTTTCTTT. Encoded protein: CASSFEGANTEAFF. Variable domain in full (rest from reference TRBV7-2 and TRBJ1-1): GAGVSQSPSNKVTEKGKDVELRCDPISGHTALYWYRQSLGQGLEFLIYFQGNSAPDKSGLPSDRFSAERTGGSVSTLTIQRTQQEDSAVYLCASSFEGANTEAFFGQGTRLTVV.

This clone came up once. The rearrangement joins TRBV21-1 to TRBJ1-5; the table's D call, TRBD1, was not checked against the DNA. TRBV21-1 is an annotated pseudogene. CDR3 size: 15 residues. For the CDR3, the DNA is TGTGCCAGACCCCCCGGGACAATGAGCAATCAGCCCCAGCATTTT. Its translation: CARPPGTMSNQPQHF.

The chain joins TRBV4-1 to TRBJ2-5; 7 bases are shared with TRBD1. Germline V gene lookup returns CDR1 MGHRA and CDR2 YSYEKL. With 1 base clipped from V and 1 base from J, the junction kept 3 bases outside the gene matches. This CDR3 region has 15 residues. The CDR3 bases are TGCGCCAGCAGCCAAGGAGGGGACAGCCAAGAGACCCAGTACTTC. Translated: CASSQGGDSQETQYF.